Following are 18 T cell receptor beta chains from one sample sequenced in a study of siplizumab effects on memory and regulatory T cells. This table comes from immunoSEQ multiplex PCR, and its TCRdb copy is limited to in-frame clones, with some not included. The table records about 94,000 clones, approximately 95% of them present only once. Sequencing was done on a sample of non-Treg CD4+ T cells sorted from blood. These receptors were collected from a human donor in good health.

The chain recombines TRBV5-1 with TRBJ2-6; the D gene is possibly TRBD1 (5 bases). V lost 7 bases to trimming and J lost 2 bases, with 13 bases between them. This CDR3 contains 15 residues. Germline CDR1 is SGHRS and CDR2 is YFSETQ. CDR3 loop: CASGVGDPGANVLTF. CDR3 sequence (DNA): TGCGCCAGCGGGGTAGGGGATCCTGGGGCCAACGTCCTGACTTTC.

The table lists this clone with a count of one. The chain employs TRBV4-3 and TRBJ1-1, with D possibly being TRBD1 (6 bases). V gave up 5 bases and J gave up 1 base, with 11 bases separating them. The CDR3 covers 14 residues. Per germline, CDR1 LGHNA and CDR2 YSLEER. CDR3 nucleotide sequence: TGCGCCAGCAGCTGGGGACACACGAACACTGAAGCTTTCTTT. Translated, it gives CASSWGHTNTEAFF.

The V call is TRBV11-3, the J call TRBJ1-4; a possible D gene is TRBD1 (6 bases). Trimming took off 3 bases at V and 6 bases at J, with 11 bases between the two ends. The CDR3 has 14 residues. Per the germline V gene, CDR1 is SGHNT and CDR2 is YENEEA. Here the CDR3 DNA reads TGTGCCAGCAGCTTGGGGGCACAGGATGAAAAACTGTTTTTT. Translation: CASSLGAQDEKLFF.

The CDR3 sequence: CASSIGPDINTEAFF. In DNA, the CDR3 is TGTGCCAGTAGTATCGGACCTGATATTAACACTGAAGCTTTCTTT. The chain uses TRBV19 and TRBJ1-1; no clear D gene. In germline, CDR1 is LNHDA, CDR2 SQIVND (reference sequence). V lost 3 bases, J lost 2 bases, and 13 bases lay in between. The CDR3 covers 15 residues.

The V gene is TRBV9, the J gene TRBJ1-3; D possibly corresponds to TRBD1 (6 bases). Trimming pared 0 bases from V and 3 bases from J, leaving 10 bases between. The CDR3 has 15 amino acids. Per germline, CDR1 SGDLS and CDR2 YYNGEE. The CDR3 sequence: CASSVAAGVGNTIYF. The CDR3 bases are TGTGCCAGCAGCGTAGCGGCAGGGGTTGGAAACACCATATATTTT.

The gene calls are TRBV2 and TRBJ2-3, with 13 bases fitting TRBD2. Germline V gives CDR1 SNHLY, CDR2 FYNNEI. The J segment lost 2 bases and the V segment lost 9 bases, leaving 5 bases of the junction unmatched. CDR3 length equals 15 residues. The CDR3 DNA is TGTGCCAGTCGACTAGCGGGGGGATACACAGATACGCAGTATTTT. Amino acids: CASRLAGGYTDTQYF. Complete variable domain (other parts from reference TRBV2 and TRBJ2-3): EPEVTQTPSHQVTQMGQEVILRCVPISNHLYFYWYRQILGQKVEFLVSFYNNEISEKSEIFDDQFSVERPDGSNFTLKIRSTKLEDSAMYFCASRLAGGYTDTQYFGPGTRLTVL.

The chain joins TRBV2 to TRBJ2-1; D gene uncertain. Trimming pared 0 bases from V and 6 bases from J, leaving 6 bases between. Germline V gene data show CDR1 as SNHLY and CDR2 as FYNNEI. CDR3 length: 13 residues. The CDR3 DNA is TGTGCCAGCAGTGAAGCCGGGCTCAATGAGCAGTTCTTC. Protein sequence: CASSEAGLNEQFF.

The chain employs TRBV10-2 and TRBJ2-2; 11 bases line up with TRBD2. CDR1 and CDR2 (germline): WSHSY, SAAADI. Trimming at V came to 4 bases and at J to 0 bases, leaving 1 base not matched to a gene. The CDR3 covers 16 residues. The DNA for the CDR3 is TGCGCCAGCAGTGTTAGCGGGGGGGCGAACACCGGGGAGCTGTTTTTT. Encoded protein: CASSVSGGANTGELFF.

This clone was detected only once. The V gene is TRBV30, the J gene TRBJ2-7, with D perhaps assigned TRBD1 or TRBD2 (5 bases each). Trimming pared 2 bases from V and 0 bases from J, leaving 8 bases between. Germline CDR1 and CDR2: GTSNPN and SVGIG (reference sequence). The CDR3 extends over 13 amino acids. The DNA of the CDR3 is TGTGCCTGGAGTTGGGACGGCTCCTACGAGCAGTACTTC. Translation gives CAWSWDGSYEQYF.

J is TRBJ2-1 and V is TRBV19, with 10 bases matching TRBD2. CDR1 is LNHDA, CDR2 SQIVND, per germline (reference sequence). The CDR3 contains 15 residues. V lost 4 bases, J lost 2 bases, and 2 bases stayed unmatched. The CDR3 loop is CASSTSGGAYNEQFF. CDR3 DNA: TGTGCCAGTAGTACAAGCGGGGGGGCCTACAATGAGCAGTTCTTC.

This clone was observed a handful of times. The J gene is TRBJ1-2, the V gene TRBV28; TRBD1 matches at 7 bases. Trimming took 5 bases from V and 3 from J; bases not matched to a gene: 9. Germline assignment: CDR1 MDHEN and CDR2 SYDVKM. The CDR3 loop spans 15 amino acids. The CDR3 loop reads CASSIVRTGYYGYTF. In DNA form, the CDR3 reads TGTGCCAGCAGTATAGTCCGGACAGGATACTATGGCTACACCTTC.

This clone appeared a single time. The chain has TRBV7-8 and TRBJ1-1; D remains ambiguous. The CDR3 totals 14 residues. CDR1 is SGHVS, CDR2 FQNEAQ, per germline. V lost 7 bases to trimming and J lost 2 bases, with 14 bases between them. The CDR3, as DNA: TGTGCCAGCATCCCGACCTCAATAAACACTGAAGCTTTCTTT. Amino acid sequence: CASIPTSINTEAFF.

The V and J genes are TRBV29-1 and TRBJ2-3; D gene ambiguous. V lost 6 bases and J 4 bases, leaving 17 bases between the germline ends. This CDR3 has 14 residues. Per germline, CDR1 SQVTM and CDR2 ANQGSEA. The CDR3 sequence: CSVYTGVSPDTQYF. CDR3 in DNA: TGCAGCGTCTATACGGGCGTTAGTCCAGATACGCAGTATTTT.

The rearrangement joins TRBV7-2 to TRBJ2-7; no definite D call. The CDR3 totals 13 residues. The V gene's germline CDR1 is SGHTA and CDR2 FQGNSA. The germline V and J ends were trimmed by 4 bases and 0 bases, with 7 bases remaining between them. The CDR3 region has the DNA TGTGCCAGCAGCTACATTAGCTCCTACGAGCAGTACTTC. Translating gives CASSYISSYEQYF.

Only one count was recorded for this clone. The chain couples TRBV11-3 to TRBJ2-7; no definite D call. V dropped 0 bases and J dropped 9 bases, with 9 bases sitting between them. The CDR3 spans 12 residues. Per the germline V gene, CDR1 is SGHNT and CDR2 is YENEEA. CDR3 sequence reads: CASSLDQRRQYF. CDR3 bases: TGTGCCAGCAGCTTAGATCAGCGACGGCAGTACTTC.

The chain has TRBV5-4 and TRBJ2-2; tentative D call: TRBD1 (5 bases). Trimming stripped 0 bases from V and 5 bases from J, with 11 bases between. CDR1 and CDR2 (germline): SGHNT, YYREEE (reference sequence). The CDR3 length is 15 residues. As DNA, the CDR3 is TGTGCCAGCAGCTTGGTAGGGGTGGAAACCGGGGAGCTGTTTTTT. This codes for CASSLVGVETGELFF.

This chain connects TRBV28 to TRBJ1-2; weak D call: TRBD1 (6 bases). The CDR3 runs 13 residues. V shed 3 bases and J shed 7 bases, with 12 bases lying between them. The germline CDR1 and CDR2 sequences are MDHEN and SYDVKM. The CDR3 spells CASSFAGAAGYTF. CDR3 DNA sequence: TGTGCCAGCAGTTTCGCGGGGGCGGCTGGCTACACCTTC.

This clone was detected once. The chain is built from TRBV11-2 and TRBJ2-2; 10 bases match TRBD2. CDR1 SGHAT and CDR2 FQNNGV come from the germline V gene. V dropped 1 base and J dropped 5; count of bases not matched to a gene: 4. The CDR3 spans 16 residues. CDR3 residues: CASSLGLAGVTGELFF. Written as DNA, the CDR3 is TGTGCCAGCAGCTTAGGCCTAGCGGGAGTGACCGGGGAGCTGTTTTTT.